This TCR beta chain was observed in a study of T cells in Graves' hyperthyroidism and ophthalmopathy. From RNA transcripts, TCR beta CDR3 regions were amplified. HTBI primers were employed in a first-round RT-PCR of the TCR CDR3. TCRdb recomputed calls from the multiplex PCR reads with MiXCR, one row per CDR3 protein. The table shows hundreds of thousands of distinct CDR3 sequences, with around 13% occurring only once. This clonotype was seen a handful of times. Its antigen is as yet unknown. Overall study findings and caveats: Most expanded thyroid clonotypes above 0.001 also appeared in blood.

Stability of Graves' hyperthyroidism was defined as absent ophthalmopathy progression within 18 months. Newly diagnosed hyperthyroidism patients aged 18 to 65 years had disease lasting under 2 months. Cells are PBMCs isolated from roughly 9.2 ml of fresh blood. CDR1 and CDR2 (germline): SGHRS, YFSETQ. J gave up 3 bases and V 5 bases, and 11 bases lay outside the gene matches. The CDR3 contains 15 residues. Sample: blood. The sequence was collected from a young woman with Graves' hyperthyroidism. This chain joins TRBV5-1 and TRBJ2-7; TRBD2 matches 7 bases. The CDR3 bases are TGCGCCAGCAGTAGAGACGGGACTACCTACTACGAGCAGTACTTC. Translated, it gives CASSRDGTTYYEQYF.